This is a list of T cell receptor beta chains from one sample in a study of blood T cell repertoires in COVID-19. The table came from immunoSEQ multiplex PCR; TCRdb's copy has only in-frame clones and leaves some out. The data hold approximately 220,000 clones, with 80% to 90% observed a single time. The sequencing sample was made of PBMCs or T cells enriched from blood (not recorded which). The source of these receptors is a woman under 40 who had been exposed to COVID-19. The CDR3 runs from the conserved cysteine through the conserved F or W.

TRBV7-2	16	TRBJ1-5	CASSPRGRGSNQPQHF
TRBV5-1	19	TRBJ1-3	CASSLGTGGSMSSGNTIYF
TRBV19	13	TRBJ1-5	CASTPSVYQPQHF
TRBV5-1	13	TRBJ1-3	CASSQGQGHTIYF
TRBV19	14	TRBJ1-4	CASSPPSTNEKLFF
TRBV9	17	TRBJ1-1	CASSPSSLLTGNTEAFF
TRBV5-5	15	TRBJ1-4	CASSSRTVGSEKLFF
TRBV27	15	TRBJ2-1	CASSWTLSSYNEQFF
TRBV30	12	TRBJ1-2	CASSGGHYGYTF
TRBV5-1	18	TRBJ2-6	CASSLVTDAHSGANVLTF
TRBV19	15	TRBJ1-2	CASSIMSSVNYGYTF
TRBV11-2	15	TRBJ2-3	CASSPWGREADTQYF
TRBV5-6	14	TRBJ1-2	CASSREAGGHGYTF
TRBV5-1	16	TRBJ1-2	CASSLDPGNHQPGYTF
TRBV19	13	TRBJ1-5	CASRRMTDQPQHF
TRBV30	16	TRBJ2-3	CAWTNGQGRSTDTQYF
TRBV19	15	TRBJ2-1	CASSKSQGRNNEQFF
TRBV5-4	13	TRBJ1-2	CASSLDGNYGYTF
TRBV7-8	15	TRBJ2-7	CASSLDVQWSHEQYF
TRBV5-1	16	TRBJ1-4	CASSRQGMETNEKLFF